This TCR beta chain appears in the sequencing data of a study of blood T cell repertoires in COVID-19. Sequenced by immunoSEQ multiplex PCR; TCRdb stores in-frame clones only, minus some. This table holds 20,000 to 30,000 clones, around 94% found once. Only one count was recorded for this clone. The sample comprised peripheral blood. The sequence derives from a human donor in a cohort sampled during active COVID-19.

CDR3 nucleotides: TGTGCCAGCAGTTTAGGAGGGTTCACAGATACGCAGTATTTT. Encoded protein: CASSLGGFTDTQYF. The chain is built from TRBV27 and TRBJ2-3; tentative D call: TRBD2 (6 bases). The CDR3 length is 14 residues. V was cut by 2 bases and J by 2 bases, with 8 bases left in between. The V gene's germline CDR1 is MNHEY and CDR2 SMNVEV (reference sequence).